Sequencing of this TCR beta chain was carried out in a study of T-cell memory formation after mild COVID-19. Study-level results: Contracting clones, day 15 to 85, had balanced CD4/CD8, and later expanders favored CD4+. Contracting CD4+ clones sat mainly in CM and EM; CD8+ in EMRA.

From the 5' RACE reads, TCRdb called clonotypes with MiXCR, one entry per CDR3 protein. The data contain around 250,000 distinct CDR3 sequences, around 10% of them singletons. This CDR3 has 18 residues. Per the germline V gene, CDR1 is LNHNV and CDR2 is YYDKDF (reference sequence). Trimming removed 1 base from V and 0 bases from J, with 16 bases in between. Turning to this clonotype: Its antigen is undetermined.

Sequencing used PBMCs or a T cell subset sorted from them (not recorded which). The TCR sequence derives from a man aged 18 to 29 who had mild COVID-19 (a few samples of this study predate the infection). Cell type and time point are not known. The rearrangement uses TRBV15 and TRBJ1-3; no definite D call. CDR3 region: CATSRAITALGSGNTIYF. The CDR3 bases are TGTGCCACCAGCAGAGCTATTACGGCCTTGGGCTCTGGAAACACCATATATTTT.